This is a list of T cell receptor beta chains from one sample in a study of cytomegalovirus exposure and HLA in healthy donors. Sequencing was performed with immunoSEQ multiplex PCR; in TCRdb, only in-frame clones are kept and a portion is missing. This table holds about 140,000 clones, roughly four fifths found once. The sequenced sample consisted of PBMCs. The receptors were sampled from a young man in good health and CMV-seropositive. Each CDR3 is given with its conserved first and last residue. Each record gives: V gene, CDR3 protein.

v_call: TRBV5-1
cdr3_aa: CASSLYGTSSSTDTQYF

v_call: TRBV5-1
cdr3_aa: CASSLGPEETQYF

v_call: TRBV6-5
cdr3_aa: CASRNRGFMGPQHF

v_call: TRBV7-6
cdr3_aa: CASSLLTGGTNTGELFF

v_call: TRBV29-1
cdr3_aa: CSVRLAGGPGAYEQYF

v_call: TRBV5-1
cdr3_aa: CASSPTAGANVLTF

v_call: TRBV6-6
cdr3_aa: CASSYGQGATGELFF

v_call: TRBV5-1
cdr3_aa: CASSLLTGVDTEAFF

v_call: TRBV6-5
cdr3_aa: CASSSPQDRGNIQYF

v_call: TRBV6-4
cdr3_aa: CASRTGTGNNEQFF

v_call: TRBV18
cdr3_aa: CASSGDRGTEAFF

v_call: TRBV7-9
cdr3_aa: CASSLARGGGSPLHF

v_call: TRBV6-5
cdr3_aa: CASSRRLAGAVQQYF

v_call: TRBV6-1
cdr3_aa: CASTTGLAGLETQYF

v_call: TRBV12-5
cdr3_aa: CASGLVAGQTGGYTF

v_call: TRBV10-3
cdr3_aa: CAISELDRGLTNYGYTF

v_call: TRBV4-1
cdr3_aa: CASSHPQGEQYF

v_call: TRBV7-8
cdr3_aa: CASSPGTGIPTDTQYF

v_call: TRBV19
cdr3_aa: CASTPADFSGANVLTF

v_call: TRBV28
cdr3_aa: CASSSGTVFYEQYF

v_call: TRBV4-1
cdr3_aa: CASSYGSYTDTQYF

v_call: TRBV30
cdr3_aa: CAWSLTSANEQFF

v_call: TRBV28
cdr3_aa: CRTGTQETQYF

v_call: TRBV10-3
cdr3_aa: CAISPQGSGNTIYF

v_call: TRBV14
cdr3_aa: CASSHPTRTGYEQYF

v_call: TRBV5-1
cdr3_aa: CASSLGRPRTDTQYF

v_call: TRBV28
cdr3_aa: CASSFRGRAYEQYF

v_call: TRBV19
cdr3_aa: CASSWGQSPMNTEAFF

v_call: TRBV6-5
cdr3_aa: CASSYSLGAPLHF

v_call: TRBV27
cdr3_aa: CASSARPRQGRGQETQYF

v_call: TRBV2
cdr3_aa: CASRGTGGNQPQHF

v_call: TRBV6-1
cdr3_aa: CASSDIGVRETQYF

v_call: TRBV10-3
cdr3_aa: CAISEQAGVSYEQYF

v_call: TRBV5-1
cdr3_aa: CASSLGPGGREQYF

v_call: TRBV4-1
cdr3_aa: CASSQTGLAGANYEQYF

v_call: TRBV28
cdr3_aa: CASNGQVYGYTF

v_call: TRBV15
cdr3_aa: CATSRARSYNEQFF

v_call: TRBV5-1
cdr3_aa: CASSLNSLLGTAFTGELFF

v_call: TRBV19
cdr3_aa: CASSSKGLAGVSYEQYF

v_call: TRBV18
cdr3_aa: CASSPPLAGNGNTIYF

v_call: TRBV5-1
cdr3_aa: CASSGGTGGSEQYF

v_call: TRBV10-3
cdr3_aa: CAISPGQGAGRNNQPQHF

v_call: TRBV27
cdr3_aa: CASSLSQPGSYNEQFF

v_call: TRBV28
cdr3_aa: CASSSSTDRLNTEAFF

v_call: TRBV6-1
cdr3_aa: CASSEVGGGTDTQYF

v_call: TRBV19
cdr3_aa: CASSIDGSTGNTIYF

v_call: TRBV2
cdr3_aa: CASRAGTNEKLFF

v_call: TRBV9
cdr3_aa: CASSVGLAGEGETQYF

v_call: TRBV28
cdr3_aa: CASRGGTEAFF

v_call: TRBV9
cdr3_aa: CASSVGTAGNTIYF

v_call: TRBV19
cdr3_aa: CASSTPGGWETQYF

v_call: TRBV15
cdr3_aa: CATSRDRLTDYEQYF

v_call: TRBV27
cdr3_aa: CASSFQGINYEQYF

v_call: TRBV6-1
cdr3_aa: CASREVLAGGSYNEQFF

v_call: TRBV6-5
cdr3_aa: CASSYSFTGAAGELFF

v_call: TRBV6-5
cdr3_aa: CASSLTGSSGNTIYF

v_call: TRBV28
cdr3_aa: CASSYRDRGREKLFF